The 6 T cell receptor beta chains given below trace back to one sample, sequenced in a study of T cell clonality in common variable immunodeficiency. The table came from immunoSEQ multiplex PCR; TCRdb's copy has only in-frame clones and leaves some out. The repertoire consists of 50,000 to 60,000 clones, none detected only once. The sequenced sample was peripheral blood mononuclear cells. These receptor sequences come from a person aged 18 to 75 in good health.

This clone has ten or more counts. The sequenced fragment ends 3 residues before the CDR3 boundary, so the rest is inferred from the germline J gene. The gene calls are TRBV20-1 and TRBJ2-3, with a weak D call TRBD2 (6 bases). The V gene lost 5 bases and the J gene lost 2 bases, with 11 bases spanning the gap. Germline CDR1 is DFQATT and CDR2 is SNEGSKA (reference sequence). The CDR3 length is 13 residues. The chain's CDR3 is CSAGRGTTDTQYF. The sequenced part of the CDR3 DNA is TGCAGTGCTGGCCGGGGGACCACAGATACG.

This clone was found many times. The read ends 3 residues shy of where the CDR3 ends; the end is completed using the germline J gene. V gene TRBV29-1 combines with J gene TRBJ1-2; D unclear. This CDR3 is 12 amino acids long. Per the germline V gene, CDR1 is SQVTM and CDR2 is ANQGSEA. CDR3 DNA (partial): TGCAGCGCCCTGAACGATAAGGGCGGC. This sequence encodes CSALNDKGG. The full-length CDR3 reads as CSALNDKGGYTF.

Regarding this clone: The CDR3 goes on 3 residues after the read ends, and that part is filled in from the germline J gene. V gene TRBV6-4 combines with J gene TRBJ1-6; D uncertain. With 2 bases removed from V and 6 bases from J, the gap between germline ends came to 11 bases. CDR1 and CDR2 (germline): MRHNA, SNTAGT. The CDR3 is 15 residues long. The CDR3 loop reads CASSDEAGSNSPLHF. Partial CDR3 DNA: TGTGCCAGCAGTGACGAGGCGGGATCTAATTCACCC.

As regards this clone: A much larger clone sits a single nucleotide away, making a read error possible. The read falls 3 residues short of the CDR3 end, and the missing part is taken from the germline J gene. This chain uses TRBV7-9 with TRBJ2-3, with 7 positions matching TRBD1. Germline CDR1 SEHNR, CDR2 FQNEAQ (reference sequence). CDR3 length equals 14 residues. CDR3 sequence reads: CASSSTGDGQPQYF. Partial CDR3 DNA: TGTGCCAGCAGCTCTACAGGGGACGGGCAGCCG.

This clone was seen many times. The sequenced part of the CDR3 DNA is TGCAGTGCTAGGGGACAGGGG. This sequence encodes CSARGQG. The entire CDR3 protein is CSARGQGAFF. The chain couples TRBV20-1 to TRBJ1-1; 10 positions agree with TRBD1. From the germline J gene comes the end of the CDR3, since the read stops 3 residues before it. Germline CDR1 is DFQATT and CDR2 is SNEGSKA (reference sequence). The CDR3 totals 10 residues.

This clone has at least ten counts. The read terminates 3 residues before the CDR3 end, so the remaining end is supplied by the germline J gene. The chain links TRBV7-6 to TRBJ2-1, with D tentatively TRBD2 (5 bases). The germline gives CDR1 SGHVS, CDR2 FNYEAQ. The germline V and J ends were trimmed by 5 bases and 4 bases, with 15 bases remaining between them. CDR3 length: 15 residues. Incomplete CDR3 DNA: TGTGCCAGCAGCCCAGGAGCTAGCCGGTACAATGAG. This codes for CASSPGASRYNE. The CDR3 in its entirety is CASSPGASRYNEQFF.